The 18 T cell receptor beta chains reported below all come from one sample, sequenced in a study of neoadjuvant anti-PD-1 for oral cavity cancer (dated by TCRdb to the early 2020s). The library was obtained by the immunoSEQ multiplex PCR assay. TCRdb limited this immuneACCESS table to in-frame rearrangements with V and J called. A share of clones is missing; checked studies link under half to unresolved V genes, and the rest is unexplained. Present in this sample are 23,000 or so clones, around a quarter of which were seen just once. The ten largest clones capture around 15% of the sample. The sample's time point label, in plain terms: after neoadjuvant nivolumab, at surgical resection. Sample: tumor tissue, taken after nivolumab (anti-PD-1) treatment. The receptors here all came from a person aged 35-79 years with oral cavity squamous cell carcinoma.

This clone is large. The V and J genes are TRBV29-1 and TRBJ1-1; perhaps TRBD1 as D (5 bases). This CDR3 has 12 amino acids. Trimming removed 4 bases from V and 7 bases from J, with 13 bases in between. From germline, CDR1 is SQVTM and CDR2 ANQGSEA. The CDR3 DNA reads TGCAGCGTTGCATCGGGACTGGGTGAAGCTTTCTTT. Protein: CSVASGLGEAFF.

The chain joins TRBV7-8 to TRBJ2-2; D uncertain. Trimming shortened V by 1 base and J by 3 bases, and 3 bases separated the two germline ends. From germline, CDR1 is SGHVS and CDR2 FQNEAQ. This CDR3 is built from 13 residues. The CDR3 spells CASSLVDTGELFF. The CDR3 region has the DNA TGTGCCAGCAGCTTAGTTGACACCGGGGAGCTGTTTTTT.

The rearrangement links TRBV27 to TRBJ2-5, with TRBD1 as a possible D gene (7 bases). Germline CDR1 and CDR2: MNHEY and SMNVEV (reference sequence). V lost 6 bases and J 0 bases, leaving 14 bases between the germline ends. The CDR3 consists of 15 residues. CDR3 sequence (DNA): TGTGCCAGCAGGCCAGGGGGGCCGTACCAAGAGACCCAGTACTTC. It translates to CASRPGGPYQETQYF.

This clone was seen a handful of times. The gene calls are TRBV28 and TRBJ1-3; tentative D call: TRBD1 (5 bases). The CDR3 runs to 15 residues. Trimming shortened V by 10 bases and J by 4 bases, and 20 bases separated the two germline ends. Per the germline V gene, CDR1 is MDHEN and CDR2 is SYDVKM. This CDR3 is CATATPGISGNTIYF. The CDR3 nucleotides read TGTGCCACCGCTACCCCAGGGATTTCAGGAAACACCATATATTTT.

The CDR3 spells CAIRERPSTDTQYF. Here the CDR3 DNA reads TGTGCCATCAGGGAGCGGCCTAGCACAGATACGCAGTATTTT. The chain recombines TRBV10-3 with TRBJ2-3; D might be TRBD2 (5 bases). Trimming stripped 6 bases from V and 0 bases from J, with 10 bases between. CDR3 length: 14 amino acids. Germline CDR1 reads ENHRY; CDR2 reads SYGVKD.

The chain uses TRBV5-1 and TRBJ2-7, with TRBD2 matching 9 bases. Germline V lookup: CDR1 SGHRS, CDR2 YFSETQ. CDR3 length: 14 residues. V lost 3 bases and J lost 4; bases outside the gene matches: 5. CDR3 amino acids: CASSSLAGLYEQYF. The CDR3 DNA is TGCGCCAGCAGCTCCCTAGCGGGATTGTACGAGCAGTACTTC. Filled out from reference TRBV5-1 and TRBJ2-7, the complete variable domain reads KAGVTQTPRYLIKTRGQQVTLSCSPISGHRSVSWYQQTPGQGLQFLFEYFSETQRNKGNFPGRFSGRQFSNSRSEMNVSTLELGDSALYLCASSSLAGLYEQYFGPGTRLTVT.

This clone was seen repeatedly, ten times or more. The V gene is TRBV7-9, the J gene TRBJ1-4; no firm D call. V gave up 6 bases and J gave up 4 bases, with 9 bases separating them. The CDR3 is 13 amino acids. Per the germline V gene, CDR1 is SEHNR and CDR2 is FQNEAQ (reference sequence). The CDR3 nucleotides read TGTGCCAGCAGGGCCAGACTTAATGAAAAACTGTTTTTT. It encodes CASRARLNEKLFF.

The chain's CDR3 is CASSDSALTDTQYF. CDR3 bases: TGTGCCAGCAGTGATTCTGCCCTCACAGATACGCAGTATTTT. The chain joins TRBV2 to TRBJ2-3; D not certain. The germline CDR1 and CDR2 sequences are SNHLY and FYNNEI. Trimming removed 3 bases from V and 2 bases from J, with 9 bases in between. The CDR3 is 14 amino acids.

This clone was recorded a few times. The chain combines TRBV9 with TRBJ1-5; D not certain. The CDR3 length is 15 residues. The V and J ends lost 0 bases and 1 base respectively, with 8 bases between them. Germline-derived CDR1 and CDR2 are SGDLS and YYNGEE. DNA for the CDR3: TGTGCCAGCAGCGTAGGGGAGGTCAGCAATCAGCCCCAGCATTTT. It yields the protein CASSVGEVSNQPQHF.

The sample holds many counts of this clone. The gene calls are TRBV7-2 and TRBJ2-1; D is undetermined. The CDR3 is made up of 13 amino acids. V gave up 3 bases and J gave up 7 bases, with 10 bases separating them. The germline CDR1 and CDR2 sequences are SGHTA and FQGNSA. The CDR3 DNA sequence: TGTGCCAGCAGCTTCGGGCCTAATAATGAGCAGTTCTTC. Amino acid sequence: CASSFGPNNEQFF.

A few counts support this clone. CDR3 protein: CASSENGRAEYF. The CDR3 nucleotides are TGTGCCAGCAGTGAAAATGGACGGGCGGAGTACTTC. The rearrangement uses TRBV2 and TRBJ2-7; no clear D gene. Germline lookup yields CDR1 SNHLY and CDR2 FYNNEI. V lost 2 bases, J lost 11 bases, and 13 bases lay in between. CDR3 size: 12 residues.

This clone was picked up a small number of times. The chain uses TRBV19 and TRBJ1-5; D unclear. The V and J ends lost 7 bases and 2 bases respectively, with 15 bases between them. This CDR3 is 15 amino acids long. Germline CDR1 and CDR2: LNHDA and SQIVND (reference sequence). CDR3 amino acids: CASTHRSEGNQPQHF. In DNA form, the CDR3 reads TGTGCCAGTACCCACAGAAGTGAGGGCAATCAGCCCCAGCATTTT.

Written as DNA, the CDR3 is TGCGCCAGCAGCCGTAACCCGACTAGCGAGCGCAACAATGAGCAGTTCTTC. As protein: CASSRNPTSERNNEQFF. This sequence joins TRBV4-1 and TRBJ2-1; TRBD2 matches at 8 bases. V gave up 4 bases and J gave up 5 bases; unmatched junction bases: 13. The germline gives CDR1 MGHRA, CDR2 YSYEKL. The CDR3 sequence is 17 residues long.

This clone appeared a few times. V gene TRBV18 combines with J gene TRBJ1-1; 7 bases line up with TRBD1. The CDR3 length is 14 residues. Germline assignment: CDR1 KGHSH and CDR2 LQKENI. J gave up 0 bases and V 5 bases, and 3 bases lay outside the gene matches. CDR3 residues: CASSRQGLNTEAFF. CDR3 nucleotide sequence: TGTGCCAGCTCAAGACAGGGCCTGAACACTGAAGCTTTCTTT. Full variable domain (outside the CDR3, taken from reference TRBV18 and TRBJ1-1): NAGVMQNPRHLVRRRGQEARLRCSPMKGHSHVYWYRQLPEEGLKFMVYLQKENIIDESGMPKERFSAEFPKEGPSILRIQQVVRGDSAAYFCASSRQGLNTEAFFGQGTRLTVV.

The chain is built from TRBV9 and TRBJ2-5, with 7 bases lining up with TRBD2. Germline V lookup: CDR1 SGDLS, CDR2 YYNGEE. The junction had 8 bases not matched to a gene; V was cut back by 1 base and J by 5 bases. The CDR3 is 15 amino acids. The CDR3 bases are TGTGCCAGCAGCGTATCCGGGAGGAGGGTCGAGACCCAGTACTTC. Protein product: CASSVSGRRVETQYF.

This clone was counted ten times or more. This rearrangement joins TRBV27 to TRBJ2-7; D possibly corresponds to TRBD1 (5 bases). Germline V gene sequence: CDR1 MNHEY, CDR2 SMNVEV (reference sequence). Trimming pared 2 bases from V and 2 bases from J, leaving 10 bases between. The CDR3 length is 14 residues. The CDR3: CASSLNWGTYEQYF. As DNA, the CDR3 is TGTGCCAGCAGTTTAAACTGGGGCACCTACGAGCAGTACTTC.

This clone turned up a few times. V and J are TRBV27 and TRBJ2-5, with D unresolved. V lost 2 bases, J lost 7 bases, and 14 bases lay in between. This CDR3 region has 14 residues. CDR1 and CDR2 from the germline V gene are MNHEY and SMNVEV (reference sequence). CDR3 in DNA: TGTGCCAGCAGTTTAAGGTCGCCAAGAGGGACCCAGTACTTC. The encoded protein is CASSLRSPRGTQYF.

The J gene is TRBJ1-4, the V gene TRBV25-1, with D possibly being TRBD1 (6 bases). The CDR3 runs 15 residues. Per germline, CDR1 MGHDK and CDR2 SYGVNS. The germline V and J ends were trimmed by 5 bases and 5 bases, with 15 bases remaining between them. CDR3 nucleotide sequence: TGTGCCAGCAGTACAGGGACATCTGAGAATGAAAAACTGTTTTTT. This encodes CASSTGTSENEKLFF.